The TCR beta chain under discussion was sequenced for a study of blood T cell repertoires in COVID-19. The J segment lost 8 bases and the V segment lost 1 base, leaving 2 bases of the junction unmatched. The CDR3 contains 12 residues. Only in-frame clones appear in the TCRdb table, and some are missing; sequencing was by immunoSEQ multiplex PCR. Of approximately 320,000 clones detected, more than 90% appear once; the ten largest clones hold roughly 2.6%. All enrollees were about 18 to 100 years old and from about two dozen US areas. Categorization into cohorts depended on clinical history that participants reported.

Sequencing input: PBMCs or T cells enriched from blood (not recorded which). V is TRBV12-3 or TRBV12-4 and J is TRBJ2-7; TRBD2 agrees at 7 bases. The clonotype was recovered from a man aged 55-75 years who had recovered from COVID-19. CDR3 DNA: TGTGCCAGCAGTTTAGGACTAGCAAAGCAGTACTTC. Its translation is CASSLGLAKQYF.